The 13 T cell receptor beta chains reported below all come from one sample, sequenced in a study of regulatory T cells in long-lasting Graves disease. Stated time point: newly diagnosed GD, antithyroid drugs for less than 3 months. The TCR library was made from RNA extracted from PBMCs. iRepertoire HTBI primers and Arm-PCR of CDR3 regions built TCR beta libraries. TCRdb called the multiplex PCR reads again in MiXCR, with one record for every CDR3 protein. The table records 400,000 to 650,000 distinct CDR3 sequences, 15% to 20% of them present only once. The same data also went into a second study, on T cells in Graves' hyperthyroidism and ophthalmopathy.

This sample comprised peripheral blood mononuclear cells (PBMCs), obtained at new diagnosis, from a patient treated with antithyroid drugs. These TCRs come from a woman aged 40-65 years with Graves disease.

The rearrangement links TRBV18 to TRBJ1-4; no reliable D call. The CDR3 sequence is 14 residues long. Germline V gives CDR1 KGHSH, CDR2 LQKENI. V lost 1 base and J 7 bases, leaving 10 bases between the germline ends. For the CDR3, the DNA is TGTGCCAGCTCACCACAAGGGTCTACTGAAAAACTGTTTTTT. Translation: CASSPQGSTEKLFF.

Many counts were recorded for this clonotype. The rearrangement links TRBV5-1 to TRBJ1-1, with a weak D call TRBD1 (6 bases). V was pared by 4 bases and J by 4 bases, with 17 bases between. The germline V gene has CDR1 SGHRS and CDR2 YFSETQ. The CDR3 has 15 residues. This CDR3 reads CASSPGTGRGTEAFF. CDR3 in DNA: TGCGCCAGCAGCCCCGGCACAGGGAGAGGCACTGAAGCTTTCTTT.

The genes are TRBV28 and TRBJ1-5, with a tentative D call TRBD1 (5 bases). The CDR3 sequence is 15 residues long. The V gene lost 4 bases and the J gene lost 3 bases, with 13 bases spanning the gap. Germline V lookup: CDR1 MDHEN, CDR2 SYDVKM. Here the CDR3 DNA reads TGTGCCAGCAGTTCTTCCAGGGCATACAATCAGCCCCAGCATTTT. Its protein product is CASSSSRAYNQPQHF.

This clonotype has ten or more counts. The chain links TRBV2 to TRBJ1-1; TRBD1 is a possible D gene (5 bases). Trimming took 1 base from V and 0 from J, leaving 9 bases between them. The CDR3 sequence is 15 residues long. Germline V gene data show CDR1 as SNHLY and CDR2 as FYNNEI. The CDR3 sequence: CASSEDSGMNTEAFF. The CDR3 DNA reads TGTGCCAGCAGTGAAGATTCAGGGATGAACACTGAAGCTTTCTTT.

The table lists this clonotype with many counts. This chain links TRBV5-1 with TRBJ1-1, with unresolved D. The CDR3 runs 13 residues. Trimming stripped 4 bases from V and 2 bases from J, with 9 bases between. Germline values: CDR1 SGHRS, CDR2 YFSETQ. The CDR3 here is CASSPLHNTEAFF. The CDR3 bases are TGCGCCAGCAGCCCCCTACACAACACTGAAGCTTTCTTT.

Worth noting for this clonotype: A much larger clonotype is one base distant, so this may be a read error. J is TRBJ2-7 and V is TRBV6-5, with D uncertain. The V gene lost 2 bases and the J gene lost 1 base, with 12 bases spanning the gap. Germline V CDR1 and CDR2: MNHEY, SVGAGI. The CDR3 is 15 residues long. The CDR3 region is CASSYRTDVSYEQYF. CDR3 nucleotide sequence: TGTGCCAGCAGTTACAGGACGGACGTTTCCTACGAGCAGTACTTC.

In its sample, this clonotype was seen a few times. The junction departs from germline at one end; a sequencing error may be responsible. The chain is built from TRBV9 and TRBJ2-1; 10 nucleotides match TRBD2. Germline V lookup: CDR1 SGDLS, CDR2 YYNGEE. This CDR3 spans 13 amino acids. The CDR3 bases are TGTGCCAGCAGCGTAGATCTAGCGGGGGCCATCCTATTC. Its protein is CASSVDLAGAILF.

This clonotype showed up just a few times. The chain combines TRBV5-1 with TRBJ1-2, with 7 bases matching TRBD1. There are 16 residues in the CDR3. Germline CDR1 and CDR2: SGHRS and YFSETQ. After removal of 0 bases from V and 0 bases from J, the junction contained 5 bases not matched to a gene. Here the CDR3 reads CASSLGGTETNYGYTF. In nucleotides, the CDR3 is TGCGCCAGCAGCTTGGGGGGGACAGAGACTAACTATGGCTACACCTTC.

This clonotype was detected ten times or more. The gene calls are TRBV10-2 and TRBJ1-1; D is unclear. Germline assignment: CDR1 WSHSY and CDR2 SAAADI. The CDR3 sequence is 12 residues long. V lost 8 bases to trimming and J lost 0 bases, with 7 bases between them. The CDR3 nucleotides read TGCGCCAGCTACGGGATGAACACTGAAGCTTTCTTT. Translated: CASYGMNTEAFF.

This clonotype was observed at least ten times. The rearrangement uses TRBV7-8 and TRBJ1-1; 10 nucleotides agree with TRBD1. The V gene's germline CDR1 is SGHVS and CDR2 FQNEAQ. Trimming took 1 base from V and 3 from J; bases not matched to a gene: 2. The CDR3 spans 15 residues. The CDR3 nucleotides are TGTGCCAGCAGCTTAGGGGACAGGGGCGACACTGAAGCTTTCTTT. This translates into CASSLGDRGDTEAFF. The full variable domain, completed using reference TRBV7-8 and TRBJ1-1, is GAGVSQSPRYKVAKRGQDVALRCDPISGHVSLFWYQQALGQGPEFLTYFQNEAQLDKSGLPSDRFFAERPEGSVSTLKIQRTQQEDSAVYLCASSLGDRGDTEAFFGQGTRLTVV.

J is TRBJ1-1 and V is TRBV19, with D tentatively TRBD1 (5 bases). The CDR3 has 15 amino acids. Germline V CDR1 and CDR2: LNHDA, SQIVND (reference sequence). V shed 7 bases and J shed 2 bases, with 17 bases lying between them. The CDR3 DNA is TGTGCCAGTAAACCCATTGGAGGGGCCAACACTGAAGCTTTCTTT. Translated: CASKPIGGANTEAFF.

This clonotype was seen ten or more times. The V gene is TRBV12-3 or TRBV12-4, the J gene TRBJ1-1, with D hard to call. This CDR3 is 14 amino acids long. V gave up 6 bases and J gave up 1 base, with 12 bases separating them. CDR3 protein: CASRMDGRNTEAFF. DNA of the CDR3: TGTGCCAGCAGGATGGACGGAAGGAACACTGAAGCTTTCTTT.

This chain uses TRBV29-1 with TRBJ2-5, with unresolved D. Germline V lookup: CDR1 SQVTM, CDR2 ANQGSEA. The CDR3 loop spans 10 amino acids. V was pared by 1 base and J by 4 bases, with 1 base between. CDR3 DNA sequence: TGCAGCGTTGAAGGAGAGACCCAGTACTTC. It encodes CSVEGETQYF.